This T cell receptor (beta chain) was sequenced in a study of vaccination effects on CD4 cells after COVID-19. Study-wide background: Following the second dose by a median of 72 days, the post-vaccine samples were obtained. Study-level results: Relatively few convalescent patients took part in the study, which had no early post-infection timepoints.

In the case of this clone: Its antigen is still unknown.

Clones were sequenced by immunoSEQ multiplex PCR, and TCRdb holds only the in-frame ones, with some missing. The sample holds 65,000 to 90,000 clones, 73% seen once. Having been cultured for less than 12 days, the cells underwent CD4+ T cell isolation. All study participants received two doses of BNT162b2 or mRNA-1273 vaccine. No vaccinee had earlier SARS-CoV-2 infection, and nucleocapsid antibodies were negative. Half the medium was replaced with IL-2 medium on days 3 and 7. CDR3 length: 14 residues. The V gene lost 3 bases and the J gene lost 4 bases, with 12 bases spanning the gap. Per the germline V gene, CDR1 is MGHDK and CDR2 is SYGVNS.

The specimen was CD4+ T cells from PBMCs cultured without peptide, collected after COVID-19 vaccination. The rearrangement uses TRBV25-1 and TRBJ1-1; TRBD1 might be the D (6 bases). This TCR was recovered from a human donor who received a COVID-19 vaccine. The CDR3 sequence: CASSDPTGSTEAFF. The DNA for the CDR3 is TGTGCCAGCAGTGATCCGACAGGTAGCACTGAAGCTTTCTTT.